One sample yielded the 9 T cell receptor beta chains listed below, sequenced in a study of T cells in Graves' hyperthyroidism and ophthalmopathy. RNA transcripts gave rise to amplified TCR beta CDR3 regions. The HTBI primer set drove a first-round RT-PCR of the TCR CDR3. One entry per CDR3 protein results from TCRdb running MiXCR on the multiplex PCR reads. This sample carries some 50,000 distinct CDR3 sequences, approximately 48% of them seen once, and the ten largest clones take about 8.9%. Sequencing input: blood. The receptors originated from a woman aged 45-60 years with Graves' ophthalmopathy.

The genes are TRBV2 and TRBJ2-1, with a possible D match to TRBD2 (6 bases). The CDR3 totals 10 residues. CDR1 and CDR2 from the germline V gene are SNHLY and FYNNEI. With 7 bases removed from V and 16 bases from J, the gap between germline ends came to 14 bases. The CDR3 nucleotides read TGTGCCAGCAATAGCGGTAGCGCCTTCTTC. Protein: CASNSGSAFF.

In its sample, this clonotype was seen many times. This chain uses TRBV12-3 or TRBV12-4 with TRBJ2-2, with D uncertain. The germline V and J ends were trimmed by 3 bases and 1 base, with 15 bases remaining between them. This CDR3 region has 17 residues. The DNA for the CDR3 is TGTGCCAGCAGTTTTCTGTGGTTGGCGGAGAACACCGGGGAGCTGTTTTTT. This gives the protein CASSFLWLAENTGELFF.

This clonotype was counted at least ten times. V and J are TRBV7-9 and TRBJ2-1; 9 bases are a match to TRBD2. The V gene end was trimmed by 5 bases and the J gene end by 2 bases; junction bases not matched to a gene: 19. The germline gives CDR1 SEHNR, CDR2 FQNEAQ (reference sequence). CDR3 length: 20 residues. Written as DNA, the CDR3 is TGTGCCAGCAGCCCCCGGCGGGCTAGCGGGGCGACCCTGCCCTACAATGAGCAGTTCTTC. Translating it yields CASSPRRASGATLPYNEQFF.

This rearrangement joins TRBV2 to TRBJ2-7; D is perhaps TRBD1 (6 bases). This CDR3 has 13 residues. Per germline, CDR1 SNHLY and CDR2 FYNNEI. With 5 bases removed from V and 2 bases from J, the gap between germline ends came to 10 bases. DNA for the CDR3: TGTGCCAGCAGTCCGGACAGTACCTACGAGCAGTACTTC. Its translation is CASSPDSTYEQYF.

The J gene is TRBJ2-7, the V gene TRBV2; 10 nucleotides line up with TRBD1. This CDR3 is 15 amino acids long. V was clipped by 6 bases and J by 2 bases; unmatched bases: 7. CDR1 and CDR2 (germline): SNHLY, FYNNEI. CDR3 protein: CASRGGTGAAYEQYF. For the CDR3, the DNA is TGTGCCAGCAGAGGCGGGACAGGGGCGGCCTACGAGCAGTACTTC.

The table lists this clonotype with many counts. This sequence joins TRBV2 and TRBJ2-4; D ambiguous. The CDR3 has 12 residues. Germline assignment: CDR1 SNHLY and CDR2 FYNNEI. The V and J ends lost 10 bases and 7 bases respectively, with 14 bases between them. The CDR3 here is CATLGPGNIQYF. CDR3 nucleotides: TGTGCCACCCTAGGACCTGGGAACATTCAGTACTTC.

Worth noting for this clonotype: One junction end disagrees with the germline gene, perhaps due to a read error. J is TRBJ2-7 and V is TRBV19, with TRBD1 matching 8 bases. Germline V gene data show CDR1 as LNHDA and CDR2 as SQIVND (reference sequence). The CDR3 covers 15 residues. The CDR3 DNA reads TGTGCCAGTAGTATCCATGGACAGGGAGGTGACGAGCAGTGCTTC. As protein: CASSIHGQGGDEQCF.

This chain uses TRBV5-6 with TRBJ1-4; D may be TRBD1 (5 bases). V lost 0 bases, J lost 6 bases, and 12 bases lay in between. The CDR3 consists of 15 residues. Looked up from germline, CDR1 is SGHDT and CDR2 is YYEEEE. CDR3 DNA: TGTGCCAGCAGCTTGGGGGGCAGACGGTATGAAAAACTGTTTTTT. Translating gives CASSLGGRRYEKLFF.

With respect to this clonotype: A junction end diverges from the germline sequence, so it may reflect a read error. The chain uses TRBV2 and TRBJ2-1; D remains unclear. The CDR3 contains 15 residues. Germline V gene sequence: CDR1 SNHLY, CDR2 FYNNEI. In DNA, the CDR3 is TGTGCCAGCAGGCCCTGCGGAAACTCCTACAATGAGCAGTCCTTC. Its translation: CASRPCGNSYNEQSF.